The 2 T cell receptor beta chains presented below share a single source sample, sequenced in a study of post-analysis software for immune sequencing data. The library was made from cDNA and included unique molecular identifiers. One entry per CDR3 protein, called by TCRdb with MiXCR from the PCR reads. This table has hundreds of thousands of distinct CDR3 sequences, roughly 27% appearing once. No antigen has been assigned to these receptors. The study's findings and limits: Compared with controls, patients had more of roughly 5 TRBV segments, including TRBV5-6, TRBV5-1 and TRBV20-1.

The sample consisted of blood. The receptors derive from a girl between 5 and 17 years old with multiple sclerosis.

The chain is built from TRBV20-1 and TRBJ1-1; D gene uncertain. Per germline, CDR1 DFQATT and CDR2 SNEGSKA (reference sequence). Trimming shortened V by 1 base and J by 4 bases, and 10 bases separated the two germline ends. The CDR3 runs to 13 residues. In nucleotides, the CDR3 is TGCAGTGCTAGAGGGATGGCGAGCACTGAAGCTTTCTTT. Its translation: CSARGMASTEAFF.

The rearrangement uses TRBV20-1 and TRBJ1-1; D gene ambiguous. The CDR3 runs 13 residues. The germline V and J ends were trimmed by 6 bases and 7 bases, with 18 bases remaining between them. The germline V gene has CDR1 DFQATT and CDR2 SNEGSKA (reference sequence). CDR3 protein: CSALSPGMNEAFF. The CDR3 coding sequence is TGCAGTGCCCTCTCCCCCGGGATGAATGAAGCTTTCTTT.